A selection of T cell receptor beta chains follows, all from one sample in a study of cytomegalovirus exposure and HLA in healthy donors. Profiling relied on immunoSEQ multiplex PCR, and the TCRdb table lists in-frame clones only, not all of them. Its listing shows under 50,000 clones. The sample was PBMCs. Receptors were obtained from a male donor in good health and CMV-seronegative. Each CDR3 is given with its conserved first and last residue. Each record gives: D gene, J gene, CDR3 length, V gene, CDR3 protein, CDR3 DNA. D genes are given only for firm matches.

>TRBD2|TRBJ2-1|14|TRBV7-2
CASSILAGTHEQFF
TGTGCCAGCAGCATCCTAGCGGGGACTCATGAGCAGTTCTTC
>NA|TRBJ1-2|12|TRBV28
CASSLITEGYTF
TGTGCCAGCAGTTTAATTACCGAGGGCTACACCTTC
>NA|TRBJ1-1|13|TRBV5-6
CASSLGGSGEQIF
TGTGCCAGCAGCTTAGGAGGTTCCGGGGAGCAGATCTTT
>TRBD2|TRBJ2-1|17|TRBV4-1
CASSQETLAGGGNEQFF
TGCGCCAGCAGCCAAGAAACCCTAGCGGGGGGGGGTAATGAGCAGTTCTTC
>NA|TRBJ1-5|13|TRBV7-9
CASSFGSNQPQHF
TGTGCCAGCAGCTTCGGGAGCAATCAGCCCCAGCATTTT
>NA|TRBJ1-5|14|TRBV6-1
CASSADRINQPQHF
TGTGCCAGCAGTGCCGACAGGATCAATCAGCCCCAGCATTTT
>NA|TRBJ2-3|14|TRBV30
CAWRSWLSTDTQYF
TGTGCCTGGAGATCGTGGCTTAGCACAGATACGCAGTATTTT
>TRBD1|TRBJ1-3|13|TRBV28
CATTGGSGNTIYF
TGTGCCACAACAGGGGGCTCTGGAAACACCATATATTTT
>NA|TRBJ1-2|12|TRBV2
CASIVSSDGYTF
TGTGCCAGCATTGTGAGTTCGGATGGCTACACCTTC
>TRBD2|TRBJ2-7|14|TRBV6-5
CASRKNSGGEEQYF
TGTGCCAGCAGGAAGAATAGCGGGGGGGAAGAGCAGTACTTC
>TRBD1|TRBJ1-5|17|TRBV5-8
CASSRHTGQGGNQPQHF
TGTGCCAGCAGCAGACATACTGGACAGGGCGGCAATCAGCCCCAGCATTTT
>TRBD2|TRBJ2-1|17|TRBV10-2
CASSELAGGSRRVEQFF
TGCGCCAGCAGTGAGCTAGCGGGGGGGTCCCGTCGCGTTGAGCAGTTCTTC
>TRBD1|TRBJ2-2|16|TRBV4-1
CASSRGQGTNTGELFF
TGCGCCAGCAGCCGGGGACAGGGGACGAACACCGGGGAGCTGTTTTTT
>NA|TRBJ1-6|16|TRBV6-6
CASSYSNPEYNSPLHF
TGTGCCAGCAGTTACTCGAATCCAGAATATAATTCACCCCTCCACTTT
>NA|TRBJ2-7|14|TRBV13
CASSLKPTSNEQYF
TGTGCCAGCAGCTTAAAGCCTACTTCGAACGAGCAGTACTTC
>TRBD1|TRBJ2-1|15|TRBV2
CASSVGTGSYNEQFF
TGTGCCAGCAGTGTCGGGACAGGGAGCTACAATGAGCAGTTCTTC
>TRBD1|TRBJ1-6|13|TRBV6-5
CASRQQGLSPLHF
TGTGCCAGCAGGCAACAGGGGCTCTCACCCCTCCACTTT
>NA|TRBJ2-7|14|TRBV5-1
CASSPGDGAYEQYF
TGCGCCAGCAGCCCAGGGGACGGAGCCTACGAGCAGTACTTC
>NA|TRBJ2-1|16|TRBV18
CASSPARVSSYNEQFF
TGTGCCAGCTCACCAGCCAGGGTGAGCTCCTACAATGAGCAGTTCTTC
>NA|TRBJ2-7|14|TRBV13
CASSLAQGANEQYF
TGTGCCAGCAGCTTAGCGCAGGGCGCCAACGAGCAGTACTTC
>TRBD2|TRBJ2-1|14|TRBV7-9
CASSLVGGYNEQFF
TGTGCCAGCAGCTTAGTGGGGGGGTACAATGAGCAGTTCTTC
>NA|TRBJ2-7|12|TRBV19
CASSIDQYEQYF
TGTGCCAGTAGTATAGATCAGTACGAGCAGTACTTC
>NA|TRBJ1-2|13|TRBV14
CASSQEQHYGYTF
TGTGCCAGCAGCCAGGAACAGCACTATGGCTACACCTTC
>NA|TRBJ1-1|14|TRBV27
CASSFWGADTEAFF
TGTGCCAGCAGTTTTTGGGGCGCCGACACTGAAGCTTTCTTT
>NA|TRBJ1-2|14|TRBV5-1
CASSFQTESIGYTF
TGCGCCAGCAGCTTCCAGACGGAGAGCATAGGCTACACCTTC